The following is a T cell receptor beta chain sequence with its context. Its antigen is unknown. This entry comes from a study of beta chain features in type 1 diabetes. Study-wide background: Healthy donors and patients showed comparable age, gender and cell yields. Study conclusions and caveats: Shortening of TCRB CDR3s, moderate but significant, appeared in all four CD4+ subsets of Type 1 diabetes patients.

One heparinised draw of blood, averaging roughly 110 mL, came from each donor. Purity exceeding 95% was reached by all sorted populations. Investigators reverse transcribed all isolated RNA, so they sequenced expressed TCRB transcripts. This table comes from immunoSEQ multiplex PCR, and its TCRdb copy is limited to in-frame clones, with some not included. The sample consists of some 47,000 clones, around 40% of them appearing once. The CDR3 is made up of 14 amino acids. CDR1 is SGHVS and CDR2 is FNYEAQ in the germline V gene. V was pared by 0 bases and J by 6 bases, with 9 bases between. The sequenced material came from stem cell memory CD4+ T cells from blood. The chain combines TRBV7-6 with TRBJ1-5; TRBD1 is a possible D gene (6 bases). The TCR comes from a man aged 30 to 45 with type 1 diabetes. The CDR3 reads CASSLAQGIQPQHF. CDR3 coding DNA: TGTGCCAGCAGCTTAGCCCAGGGGATTCAGCCCCAGCATTTT.